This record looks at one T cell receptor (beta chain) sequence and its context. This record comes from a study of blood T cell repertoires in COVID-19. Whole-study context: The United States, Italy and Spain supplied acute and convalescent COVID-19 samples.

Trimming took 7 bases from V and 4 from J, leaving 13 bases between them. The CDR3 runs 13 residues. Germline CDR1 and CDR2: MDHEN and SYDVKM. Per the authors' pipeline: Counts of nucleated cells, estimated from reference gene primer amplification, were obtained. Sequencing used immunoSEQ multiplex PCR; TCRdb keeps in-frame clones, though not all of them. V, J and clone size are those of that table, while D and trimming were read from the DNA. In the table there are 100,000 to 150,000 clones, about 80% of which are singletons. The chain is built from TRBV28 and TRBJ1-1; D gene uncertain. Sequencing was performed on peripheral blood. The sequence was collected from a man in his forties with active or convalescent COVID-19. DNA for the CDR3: TGTGCCAGCACGCAGGCCACGGTCACTGAAGCTTTCTTT. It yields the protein CASTQATVTEAFF.